Listed here are 10 T cell receptor beta chains from one sample, sequenced in a study of regulatory T cells in long-lasting Graves disease. Noted time point: persistent/refractory GD, antithyroid drugs over 5 years with positive TRAb. PBMC-derived RNA was used for the TCR library. According to the study, TCR beta libraries were built with iRepertoire HTBI primers and CDR3-region Arm-PCR. TCRdb reprocessed the multiplex PCR reads with MiXCR, giving one entry per CDR3 protein. The sample gives around 340,000 distinct CDR3 sequences, less than 20% of which show up once; less than 35% is in the top ten. Sequencing was performed on peripheral blood mononuclear cells (PBMCs), taken when the disease was refractory, from a patient treated with antithyroid drugs. These receptors were collected from a female donor with Graves disease.

The table lists this clonotype with many counts. The chain is built from TRBV6-2 or TRBV6-3 and TRBJ2-7; 7 bases match TRBD1. V gave up 6 bases and J gave up 3 bases; unmatched junction bases: 5. Looked up from germline, CDR1 is MNHEY and CDR2 is SVGEGT. The CDR3 has 13 amino acids. For the CDR3, the DNA is TGTGCCAGCAGCCGGGACAGCTACTACGAGCAGTACTTC. Translation gives CASSRDSYYEQYF.

This rearrangement joins TRBV7-9 to TRBJ2-3; TRBD2 aligns across 10 bases. This CDR3 is built from 16 residues. V was clipped by 4 bases and J by 8 bases; unmatched bases: 12. CDR1 is SEHNR and CDR2 is FQNEAQ in the germline V gene (reference sequence). Written as DNA, the CDR3 is TGTGCCAGCAGCTCCACGTTGGCTAGCGGGGGAGGTACGCAGTATTTT. Protein sequence: CASSSTLASGGGTQYF.

This clonotype was picked up many times. The chain is built from TRBV28 and TRBJ2-5; 12 bases match TRBD2. The J call may be wrong; the DNA end is better matched by TRBJ2-7. Germline-derived CDR1 and CDR2 are MDHEN and SYDVKM. CDR3 size: 16 residues. CDR3 sequence: CASRGRLAGDYHEQYF. DNA of the CDR3: TGTGCCAGCAGAGGTCGACTAGCGGGAGACTATCACGAGCAGTACTTC.

The sample holds many counts of this clonotype. V usage is TRBV11-3 and J usage is TRBJ2-7; D gene unclear. The germline V and J ends were trimmed by 5 bases and 3 bases, with 14 bases remaining between them. This CDR3 has 14 amino acids. CDR1 SGHNT and CDR2 YENEEA come from the germline V gene. CDR3: CASSPEGSGYEQYF. In DNA, the CDR3 is TGTGCCAGCAGCCCAGAAGGATCGGGCTACGAGCAGTACTTC.

This clonotype came up a few times. The chain uses TRBV19 and TRBJ1-4, with 8 bases identical to TRBD1. There are 11 residues in the CDR3. V lost 5 bases to trimming and J lost 14 bases; unmatched junction nucleotides: 4. Germline CDR1 LNHDA, CDR2 SQIVND (reference sequence). The CDR3 loop reads CASSFTGGLFF. The DNA of the CDR3 is TGTGCCAGTAGTTTCACAGGGGGGCTGTTTTTT.

The chain is built from TRBV11-2 and TRBJ1-5, with D unresolved. Germline CDR1 and CDR2: SGHAT and FQNNGV. The germline V and J ends were trimmed by 0 bases and 5 bases, with 8 bases remaining between them. The CDR3 covers 14 residues. CDR3 sequence (DNA): TGTGCCAGCAGCTTAGACGGGTACTATCAGCCCCAGCATTTT. It specifies CASSLDGYYQPQHF.

This sequence joins TRBV7-2 and TRBJ1-5; perhaps TRBD1 as D (5 bases). CDR1 and CDR2 (germline): SGHTA, FQGNSA. Trimming took 2 bases from V and 6 from J, leaving 8 bases between them. The CDR3 totals 13 residues. CDR3 protein: CASSLSGGQPQHF. In nucleotides, the CDR3 is TGTGCCAGCAGCTTATCGGGGGGTCAGCCCCAGCATTTT.

This clonotype was recorded many times. This rearrangement joins TRBV20-1 to TRBJ1-2; D call uncertain. The germline V and J ends were trimmed by 4 bases and 5 bases, with 14 bases remaining between them. CDR3 length: 13 residues. Germline-derived CDR1 and CDR2 are DFQATT and SNEGSKA (reference sequence). The CDR3 protein is CSATHVLDYGYTF. Written as DNA, the CDR3 is TGCAGTGCTACCCACGTTCTCGATTATGGCTACACCTTC.

In its sample, this clonotype was seen a few times. The genes are TRBV12-3 or TRBV12-4 and TRBJ2-7; D unresolved. Trimming removed 8 bases at V and 7 bases at J, with 15 bases between. The CDR3 sequence is 12 residues long. The CDR3 coding sequence is TGTGCCAGCGCGTATACCCGTCGAGAGCAGTACTTC. It translates to CASAYTRREQYF.

This clonotype was picked up many times. V is TRBV7-2 and J is TRBJ2-7, with 7 nucleotides matching TRBD1. Trimming cost V 5 bases and J 6 bases; bases outside gene matches: 7. The CDR3 length is 13 residues. CDR1 and CDR2 (germline): SGHTA, FQGNSA. For the CDR3, the DNA is TGTGCCAGCAGCCTCGACAGGGTCGGCGAGCAGTACTTC. It encodes CASSLDRVGEQYF.